Listed below are T cell receptor beta chains from one sample, sequenced in a study of breast tumors, draining lymph nodes, adjacent tissues. TCRdb re-called the multiplex PCR reads with MiXCR, one entry per CDR3 protein. The table includes some 170,000 distinct CDR3 sequences, about 34% detected once. Input material: axillary lymph node tissue. The source is a female donor with breast cancer. Some clones in this sample may be carry-over from other donors' samples. Each CDR3 is given with its conserved first and last residue. Each record gives: V gene, J gene, CDR3 protein.

v_call: TRBV12-5
j_call: TRBJ1-4
cdr3_aa: CASGGATNEKLFF

v_call: TRBV9
j_call: TRBJ2-2
cdr3_aa: CASSVLSTGELFF

v_call: TRBV20-1
j_call: TRBJ1-6
cdr3_aa: CSARDLRDSPNSPLHF

v_call: TRBV10-2
j_call: TRBJ2-4
cdr3_aa: CASSDPAGGRINIQYF

v_call: TRBV7-9
j_call: TRBJ2-2
cdr3_aa: CASSLRQGNTGELFF

v_call: TRBV5-1
j_call: TRBJ1-5
cdr3_aa: CASSWTGGYNQPQHF

v_call: TRBV20-1
j_call: TRBJ2-5
cdr3_aa: CSASEVRGEGGRAVETQYF

v_call: TRBV11-2
j_call: TRBJ2-7
cdr3_aa: CASSFRGTGLYEQYF

v_call: TRBV20-1
j_call: TRBJ1-6
cdr3_aa: CSAEGLAGDSRNSPLHF

v_call: TRBV10-3
j_call: TRBJ1-5
cdr3_aa: CAISESGRGYSNQPQHF

v_call: TRBV2
j_call: TRBJ2-5
cdr3_aa: CASRAGTETQYF

v_call: TRBV20-1
j_call: TRBJ2-1
cdr3_aa: CSASGLGLAPNEQFF

v_call: TRBV19
j_call: TRBJ1-1
cdr3_aa: CASSIGAGNTEAFF

v_call: TRBV20-1
j_call: TRBJ1-2
cdr3_aa: CSAPTQGGAEGYTF

v_call: TRBV6-1
j_call: TRBJ2-7
cdr3_aa: CASSDGTVGYEQYF

v_call: TRBV2
j_call: TRBJ2-5
cdr3_aa: CASSARLAPGLETQYF

v_call: TRBV10-3
j_call: TRBJ2-2
cdr3_aa: CAISERASGGRGTGELSW

v_call: TRBV30
j_call: TRBJ1-2
cdr3_aa: CAWLGGNGYGYTF

v_call: TRBV18
j_call: TRBJ2-4
cdr3_aa: CASSRGFLAKGNIQYF

v_call: TRBV20-1
j_call: TRBJ1-6
cdr3_aa: CSAGDSRNSPLHF

v_call: TRBV12-3/TRBV12-4
j_call: TRBJ2-7
cdr3_aa: CASRDQGSSYEQYF

v_call: TRBV24-1
j_call: TRBJ1-1
cdr3_aa: CATSDFGLRTGDNWNTEAFF

v_call: TRBV20-1
j_call: TRBJ1-1
cdr3_aa: CSARGVVTEAFF

v_call: TRBV11-2
j_call: TRBJ1-4
cdr3_aa: CASSLEWGAELFF

v_call: TRBV24-1
j_call: TRBJ1-5
cdr3_aa: CATSAPESVSNQPQHF

v_call: TRBV6-5
j_call: TRBJ2-7
cdr3_aa: CASSPIAGEVYEQYF

v_call: TRBV18
j_call: TRBJ2-3
cdr3_aa: CASSPKRGSGDTQYF

v_call: TRBV9
j_call: TRBJ2-5
cdr3_aa: CASSVRGGKETQYF

v_call: TRBV7-3
j_call: TRBJ2-3
cdr3_aa: CASSYTISDTQYF

v_call: TRBV9
j_call: TRBJ2-7
cdr3_aa: CASSVSPLDTYEQYF

v_call: TRBV9
j_call: TRBJ2-3
cdr3_aa: CASSDEEAPDTQYF

v_call: TRBV15
j_call: TRBJ2-7
cdr3_aa: CATSRDLTASYEQYF

v_call: TRBV7-9
j_call: TRBJ1-5
cdr3_aa: CASSLGAGGGNQPQHF

v_call: TRBV6-6
j_call: TRBJ2-7
cdr3_aa: CASSYGRGWEQYF